This TCR beta chain is drawn from a study of neoadjuvant anti-PD-1 for oral cavity cancer. On the study more broadly: Before surgery, most patients got three to four biweekly 3 mg/kg nivolumab doses. Around day 43, patients without progression received a fourth nivolumab dose before surgery.

CDR3 length equals 13 residues. V was cut by 3 bases and J by 4 bases, with 8 bases left in between. CDR1 and CDR2 (germline): SGHRS, YFSETQ. These newly diagnosed stage II-IVA oral cavity squamous cell carcinoma patients had no prior systemic or radiation treatment. Profiling relied on immunoSEQ multiplex PCR, and the TCRdb table lists in-frame clones only, not all of them. The repertoire holds about 14,000 clones, with roughly 73% as singletons. This chain uses TRBV5-1 with TRBJ1-5, with D possibly matching TRBD1 (5 bases). The TCR was taken from a person aged 35-79 years with oral cavity squamous cell carcinoma. The specimen was PBMCs, collected before nivolumab (anti-PD-1) treatment. The DNA for the CDR3 is TGCGCCAGCAGCTGGGAGGGGAATCAGCCCCAGCATTTT. Protein product: CASSWEGNQPQHF.